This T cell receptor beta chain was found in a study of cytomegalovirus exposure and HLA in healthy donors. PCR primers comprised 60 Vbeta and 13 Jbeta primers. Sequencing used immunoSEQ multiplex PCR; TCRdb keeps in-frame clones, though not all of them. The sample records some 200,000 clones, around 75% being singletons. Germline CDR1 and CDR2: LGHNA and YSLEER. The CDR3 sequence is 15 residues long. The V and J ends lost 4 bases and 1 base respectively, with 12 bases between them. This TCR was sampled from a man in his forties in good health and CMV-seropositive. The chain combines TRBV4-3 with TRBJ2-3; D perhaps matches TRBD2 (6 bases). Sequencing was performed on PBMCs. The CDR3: CASSRLTGGTDTQYF. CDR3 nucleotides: TGCGCCAGCAGCCGGCTGACGGGGGGCACAGATACGCAGTATTTT.